A single sample gave rise to the 30 T cell receptor beta chains below, sequenced in a study of blood T cell repertoires in COVID-19. Measured with immunoSEQ multiplex PCR; TCRdb has only the in-frame clones, and not every one. The repertoire holds about 71,000 clones, with 86% as singletons. Material for sequencing was peripheral blood. The receptors here all came from a man aged 25-40 years with acute or convalescent COVID-19.

The chain is built from TRBV2 and TRBJ1-2, with TRBD1 matching over 9 bases. Trimming cost V 1 base and J 5 bases; bases outside gene matches: 11. This CDR3 contains 17 residues. CDR1 and CDR2 (germline): SNHLY, FYNNEI. CDR3 DNA sequence: TGTGCCAGCAGTGAAGGGGGAGTAGGGACAGGGTCGTATGGCTACACCTTC. As protein: CASSEGGVGTGSYGYTF.

The chain recombines TRBV28 with TRBJ1-4; the match to TRBD1 covers 10 bases. This CDR3 region has 16 residues. The ends lost 5 bases at V and 5 bases at J; junction bases unmatched: 8. Germline V lookup: CDR1 MDHEN, CDR2 SYDVKM. CDR3 DNA sequence: TGTGCCAGCAGTCCCGGGACAGGGGCCCGGAATGAAAAACTGTTTTTT. This gives the protein CASSPGTGARNEKLFF.

The chain couples TRBV9 to TRBJ2-7; 9 bases line up with TRBD1. Trimming cost V 3 bases and J 2 bases; bases outside gene matches: 6. CDR3 length equals 15 residues. Germline CDR1 and CDR2: SGDLS and YYNGEE. CDR3 in DNA: TGTGCCAGCAGCGCCGGGACAGGGCCAGCCTACGAGCAGTACTTC. This gives the protein CASSAGTGPAYEQYF.

The chain combines TRBV27 with TRBJ1-3; TRBD1 matches at 7 bases. V lost 4 bases and J lost 2; bases outside the gene matches: 5. The CDR3 consists of 15 residues. CDR1 and CDR2 from the germline V gene are MNHEY and SMNVEV (reference sequence). The CDR3 protein is CASSSTGIPGNTIYF. Written as DNA, the CDR3 is TGTGCCAGCAGTTCGACAGGGATTCCTGGAAACACCATATATTTT.

This clone was found a few times. The chain combines TRBV19 with TRBJ2-3; 8 bases line up with TRBD1. The CDR3 has 15 residues. The germline V gene encodes CDR1 LNHDA and CDR2 SQIVND (reference sequence). Trimming took 5 bases from V and 0 from J; bases not matched to a gene: 4. The CDR3 DNA sequence: TGTGCCAGTAGTTCCAGGACAGGGAGCACAGATACGCAGTATTTT. It specifies CASSSRTGSTDTQYF.

This clone was seen a few times. The V gene is TRBV6-5, the J gene TRBJ1-1; a possible D gene is TRBD1 (5 bases). V gave up 2 bases and J gave up 7 bases, with 17 bases separating them. The CDR3 has 15 residues. Looked up from germline, CDR1 is MNHEY and CDR2 is SVGAGI. The CDR3 sequence is CASSYTSGRSGEAFF. The CDR3 nucleotides read TGTGCCAGCAGTTACACCTCAGGGAGGTCAGGTGAAGCTTTCTTT.

The rearrangement joins TRBV21-1 to TRBJ2-7; TRBD2 reflects the table's D call only, with no check against the DNA. TRBV21-1 is assigned pseudogene status. CDR3 length: 18 residues. For the CDR3, the DNA is TGTGCCAGCAGCAAGACTAGCGGGGGGGCCGCTGGTCTCTACGAGCAGTACGTC. Translated, it gives CASSKTSGGAAGLYEQYV.

The V call is TRBV14, the J call TRBJ2-1; D uncertain. Germline assignment: CDR1 SGHDN and CDR2 FVKESK. The CDR3 sequence is 15 residues long. The V end lost 0 bases, the J end lost 0 bases, and 6 bases lay between the germline ends. CDR3 sequence: CASSQEIISYNEQFF. The CDR3 DNA reads as TGTGCCAGCAGCCAAGAAATAATCTCCTACAATGAGCAGTTCTTC.

This clone was seen more than once but under ten times. V usage is TRBV6-5 and J usage is TRBJ1-1, with D possibly matching TRBD1 (6 bases). Trimming took off 4 bases at V and 4 bases at J, with 13 bases between the two ends. Germline V lookup: CDR1 MNHEY, CDR2 SVGAGI. The CDR3 sequence is 14 residues long. CDR3 DNA sequence: TGTGCCAGCAGTTTACTCGGGGGGGCCACTGAAGCTTTCTTT. This gives the protein CASSLLGGATEAFF.

The J gene is TRBJ2-1, the V gene TRBV20-1; D is undetermined. V lost 8 bases to trimming and J lost 4 bases, with 9 bases between them. The CDR3 spans 11 residues. Per the germline V gene, CDR1 is DFQATT and CDR2 is SNEGSKA (reference sequence). The CDR3 nucleotides are TGCAGTTTGCCCCGGTACAATGAGCAGTTCTTC. Residues: CSLPRYNEQFF.

The V and J genes are TRBV2 and TRBJ1-4; D remains ambiguous. This CDR3 is 11 amino acids long. Trimming pared 9 bases from V and 8 bases from J, leaving 10 bases between. Germline assignment: CDR1 SNHLY and CDR2 FYNNEI. CDR3 coding DNA: TGTGCCAGTAGATTCGCAGAAAAACTGTTTTTT. Amino acids: CASRFAEKLFF.

The J gene is TRBJ1-5, the V gene TRBV6-5; D unresolved. Germline V lookup: CDR1 MNHEY, CDR2 SVGAGI. The V end was cut by 6 bases, the J end by 7 bases, with 13 bases between. The CDR3 runs to 13 residues. Written as DNA, the CDR3 is TGTGCCAGCAGCGGGAATCCGTTACAGCCCCAGCATTTT. As protein: CASSGNPLQPQHF.

The genes are TRBV6-4 and TRBJ2-7; 12 nucleotides match TRBD2. CDR3 length: 15 amino acids. Unmatched junction bases numbered 3, after V lost 3 bases and J lost 3 bases. CDR1 is MRHNA, CDR2 SNTAGT, per germline. CDR3 in amino acids: CASSETSGRLYEQYF. In DNA form, the CDR3 reads TGTGCCAGCAGTGAGACTAGCGGGAGACTCTACGAGCAGTACTTC.

This chain connects TRBV10-3 to TRBJ2-5; 10 nucleotides align to TRBD1. CDR1 and CDR2 (germline): ENHRY, SYGVKD. CDR3 size: 13 residues. Trimming at V came to 5 bases and at J to 6 bases, leaving 3 bases not matched to a gene. Written as DNA, the CDR3 is TGTGCCATCAGTACGACAGGGGGCCAGACCCAGTACTTC. Translating gives CAISTTGGQTQYF.

Worth noting for this clone: Germline is not matched at one junction end, which may reflect a read error. V usage is TRBV19 and J usage is TRBJ1-1; tentatively, D is TRBD1 (5 bases). This CDR3 contains 16 residues. The germline CDR1 and CDR2 sequences are LNHDA and SQIVND (reference sequence). The CDR3 DNA follows: TGTGCCAGTAGTGGGTCCCAAGGGGCTCCGAACGCTGAAGCTTTCTTT. Translating gives CASSGSQGAPNAEAFF.

The J gene is TRBJ1-4, the V gene TRBV30; D remains ambiguous. Germline CDR1 reads GTSNPN; CDR2 reads SVGIG (reference sequence). There are 14 residues in the CDR3. V shed 0 bases and J shed 5 bases, with 10 bases lying between them. In nucleotides, the CDR3 is TGTGCCTGGAGTGTATTAACCGAGAATGAAAAACTGTTTTTT. Amino acid sequence: CAWSVLTENEKLFF.

The rearrangement joins TRBV28 to TRBJ2-2; TRBD1 agrees at 12 bases. V lost 4 bases and J lost 7; bases outside the gene matches: 7. CDR3 size: 16 residues. The V gene's germline CDR1 is MDHEN and CDR2 SYDVKM. The CDR3 sequence is CASSSPGQGARGELFF. CDR3 bases: TGTGCCAGCAGTTCCCCGGGACAGGGGGCGCGCGGGGAGCTGTTTTTT. The full variable domain, in which reference TRBV28 and TRBJ2-2 provide the parts outside the CDR3, is DVKVTQSSRYLVKRTGEKVFLECVQDMDHENMFWYRQDPGLGLRLIYFSYDVKMKEKGDIPEGYSVSREKKERFSLILESASTNQTSMYLCASSSPGQGARGELFFGEGSRLTVL.

The genes are TRBV7-2 and TRBJ2-7, with 10 nucleotides matching TRBD2. Germline V lookup: CDR1 SGHTA, CDR2 FQGNSA. V shed 1 base and J 6 bases; nucleotides not matched to a gene: 0. The CDR3 length is 13 residues. The CDR3: CASSLGTSGEQYF. CDR3 coding DNA: TGTGCCAGCAGCTTAGGGACTAGCGGCGAGCAGTACTTC.

This clone has more than one count but fewer than ten. This chain links TRBV24-1 with TRBJ1-2; D unresolved. The germline V gene encodes CDR1 KGHDR and CDR2 SFDVKD. Deletions cut 1 base from V and 4 bases from J, with 9 bases between. This CDR3 has 14 residues. CDR3 loop: CATSDFEHPYGYTF. The CDR3 nucleotides read TGTGCCACCAGTGATTTCGAGCACCCCTATGGCTACACCTTC.

The V and J genes are TRBV11-2 and TRBJ2-5; 9 bases are a match to TRBD1. Germline CDR1 and CDR2: SGHAT and FQNNGV. This CDR3 has 15 residues. The V gene end was trimmed by 5 bases and the J gene end by 6 bases; junction bases not matched to a gene: 10. The CDR3 region has the DNA TGTGCCAGCAGCACAGTCCGGGACAGGGCAAAGACCCAGTACTTC. Translated: CASSTVRDRAKTQYF.

The rearrangement uses TRBV9 and TRBJ1-2, with D maybe TRBD1 (6 bases). The V and J ends lost 0 bases and 7 bases respectively, with 22 bases between them. The CDR3 runs to 17 residues. Per the germline V gene, CDR1 is SGDLS and CDR2 is YYNGEE. CDR3 protein: CASSVAGAGSLGSGYTF. The CDR3 region has the DNA TGTGCCAGCAGCGTAGCAGGGGCAGGGAGTTTGGGTAGTGGCTACACCTTC.

This clone was detected a few times. The chain combines TRBV5-1 with TRBJ2-7; D gene uncertain. The CDR3 runs to 11 residues. V was pared by 2 bases and J by 3 bases, with 3 bases between. Looked up from germline, CDR1 is SGHRS and CDR2 is YFSETQ. The DNA for the CDR3 is TGCGCCAGCAGCTTATACTACGAGCAGTACTTC. Protein product: CASSLYYEQYF.

V gene TRBV7-2 combines with J gene TRBJ1-2; 9 bases are shared with TRBD1. The CDR3 consists of 16 residues. V lost 5 bases to trimming and J lost 5 bases; unmatched junction nucleotides: 12. Germline V CDR1 and CDR2: SGHTA, FQGNSA. DNA of the CDR3: TGTGCCAGCAGCAAACCGGGACAGGGATCCATATATGGCTACACCTTC. This sequence encodes CASSKPGQGSIYGYTF.

CDR3 loop: CASSYSGQGRGYTF. CDR3 DNA: TGTGCCAGCAGTTACTCGGGACAGGGACGTGGCTACACCTTC. The chain recombines TRBV6-5 with TRBJ1-2; the match to TRBD1 covers 9 bases. This CDR3 comprises 14 residues. CDR1 is MNHEY and CDR2 is SVGAGI in the germline V gene. The V gene end was trimmed by 0 bases and the J gene end by 7 bases; junction bases not matched to a gene: 3.

V and J are TRBV5-8 and TRBJ1-2; TRBD1 might be the D (6 bases). The germline V gene encodes CDR1 SGHTS and CDR2 YDEGEE. CDR3 length: 17 residues. Trimming took off 2 bases at V and 6 bases at J, with 23 bases between the two ends. The CDR3 DNA follows: TGTGCCAGCAGCTTCTCCGAGGGAGGGGGTAGTTTAAATGGCTACACCTTC. Protein: CASSFSEGGGSLNGYTF.

The chain employs TRBV5-1 and TRBJ1-2; 7 bases align to TRBD1. CDR1 SGHRS and CDR2 YFSETQ come from the germline V gene. Trimming removed 0 bases from V and 2 bases from J; junction bases left unmatched: 4. The CDR3 length is 15 residues. The CDR3 nucleotides are TGCGCCAGCAGCTTGGGGCAGGGGGGAAACTATGGCTACACCTTC. It specifies CASSLGQGGNYGYTF.

V is TRBV12-3 or TRBV12-4 and J is TRBJ1-2; no firm D call. The CDR3 has 13 residues. V lost 2 bases, J lost 6 bases, and 10 bases lay in between. CDR3 sequence: CASSLSPRHGYTF. CDR3 coding DNA: TGTGCCAGCAGTTTATCCCCCAGGCATGGCTACACCTTC.

The genes are TRBV19 and TRBJ2-3; 11 positions match TRBD2. The CDR3 runs 17 residues. Trimming removed 3 bases from V and 4 bases from J; junction bases left unmatched: 9. Germline V gene lookup returns CDR1 LNHDA and CDR2 SQIVND (reference sequence). Here the CDR3 DNA reads TGTGCCAGTAGTATCGATCCTAGCGGGGGGTCGTCAGATACGCAGTATTTT. Its translation: CASSIDPSGGSSDTQYF.

This clone has only one observation. The chain has TRBV10-2 and TRBJ2-7, with D hard to call. The CDR3 spans 12 residues. The germline V gene has CDR1 WSHSY and CDR2 SAAADI. V lost 10 bases to trimming and J lost 3 bases, with 13 bases between them. DNA for the CDR3: TGCGCCACCCTCACACAGAGCTACGAGCAGTACGTC. This codes for CATLTQSYEQYV.

This clone was observed a single time. The V gene is TRBV6-5, the J gene TRBJ1-5; a possible D gene is TRBD1 (6 bases). In germline, CDR1 is MNHEY, CDR2 SVGAGI. Trimming pared 7 bases from V and 7 bases from J, leaving 11 bases between. CDR3 length: 12 residues. The CDR3 DNA follows: TGTGCCAGCACTTCAGGGGACCAGCCCCAGCATTTT. Translation gives CASTSGDQPQHF.